This is a list of T cell receptor beta chains from one sample in a study of blood T cell repertoires in COVID-19. Profiled with immunoSEQ multiplex PCR; TCRdb holds only in-frame clones, not every one. The sample includes 160,000 or so clones, 85% to 95% seen only once; the top ten take approximately 2%. The source material was peripheral blood. The receptor set was obtained from a woman aged 60 to 75 with COVID-19, enrolled during active disease. The CDR3 runs from the conserved cysteine through the conserved F or W. D genes are given only for firm matches. Clone size is stated in some rows and not others, as once, few, many or a class when expanded.

J	V	D	size	CDR3	DNA
TRBJ2-1	TRBV7-6	-	-	CASSKTGNYYNEQFF	TGTGCCAGCAGTAAAACAGGAAACTACTACAATGAGCAGTTCTTC
TRBJ2-7	TRBV15	TRBD1	once	CATSRENRGQYEQYF	TGTGCCACCAGCAGAGAAAACAGGGGGCAGTACGAGCAGTACTTC
TRBJ2-1	TRBV9	TRBD2	-	CASSVGTSDGRNEQFF	TGTGCCAGCAGCGTGGGCACCAGTGACGGGAGGAATGAGCAGTTCTTC
TRBJ1-4	TRBV7-2	TRBD1	-	CASSPTGSNEKLFF	TGTGCCAGCAGCCCGACAGGGTCTAATGAAAAACTGTTTTTT
TRBJ2-2	TRBV4-3	TRBD2	-	CASSQDQAGVTGELFF	TGCGCCAGCAGCCAAGATCAAGCGGGGGTCACCGGGGAGCTGTTTTTT
TRBJ1-2	TRBV9	-	once	CASSLQGRYGYTF	TGTGCCAGCAGCCTACAGGGTCGGTATGGCTACACCTTC
TRBJ1-1	TRBV7-2	-	once	CASSLVRGTNTEAFF	TGTGCCAGCAGCTTAGTAAGGGGAACGAACACTGAAGCTTTCTTT
TRBJ1-2	TRBV3-1/TRBV3-2	-	-	CASSRTSSNYGYTF	TGTGCCAGCAGCCGGACATCCAGCAACTATGGCTACACCTTC
TRBJ1-1	TRBV7-2	-	-	CASSLGLGGTEAFF	TGTGCCAGCAGCTTAGGTCTCGGGGGCACTGAAGCTTTCTTT
TRBJ2-3	TRBV5-1	-	-	CASSLRVGTDTQYF	TGCGCCAGCAGCTTGCGGGTAGGGACTGATACGCAGTATTTT
TRBJ1-2	TRBV7-9	-	-	CASSFPDYGYTF	TGTGCCAGCAGCTTTCCGGACTATGGCTACACCTTC
TRBJ1-2	TRBV4-3	-	-	CASSRATESYGYTF	TGCGCCAGCAGCCGGGCGACAGAGAGCTATGGCTACACCTTC
TRBJ1-1	TRBV19	-	-	CASGRARNTEAFF	TGTGCCAGCGGGAGGGCCAGGAACACTGAAGCTTTCTTT
TRBJ1-5	TRBV4-1	TRBD1	-	CASSQDCPPAAGQGNQPQHF	TGCGCCAGCAGCCAAGATTGCCCCCCCGCAGCGGGACAGGGCAATCAGCCCCAGCATTTT
TRBJ2-7	TRBV5-1	-	-	CASSLDRSYEQYF	TGCGCCAGCAGCTTGGACAGGTCCTACGAGCAGTACTTC
TRBJ1-2	TRBV5-1	-	few	CASSLELGGYGYTF	TGCGCCAGCAGCTTGGAGTTGGGAGGCTATGGCTACACCTTC
TRBJ1-1	TRBV19	-	-	CASIPSSNTEAFF	TGTGCCAGTATTCCGAGTAGTAACACTGAAGCTTTCTTT
TRBJ1-2	TRBV18	TRBD1	-	CASSRQGGPQNGYTF	TGTGCCAGCTCACGGCAGGGGGGCCCGCAAAATGGCTACACCTTC